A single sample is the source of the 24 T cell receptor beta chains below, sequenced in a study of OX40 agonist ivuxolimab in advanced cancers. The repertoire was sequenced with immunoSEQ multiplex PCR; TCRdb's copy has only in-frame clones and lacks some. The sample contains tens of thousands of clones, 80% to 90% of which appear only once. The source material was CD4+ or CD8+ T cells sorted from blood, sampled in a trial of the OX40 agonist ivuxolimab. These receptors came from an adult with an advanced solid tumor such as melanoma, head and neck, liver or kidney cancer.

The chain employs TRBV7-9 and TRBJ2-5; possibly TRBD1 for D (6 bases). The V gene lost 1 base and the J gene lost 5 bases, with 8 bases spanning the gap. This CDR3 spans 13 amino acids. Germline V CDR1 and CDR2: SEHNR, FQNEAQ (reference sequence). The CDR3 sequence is CASSLDRDETQYF. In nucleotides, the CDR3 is TGTGCCAGCAGCTTAGACAGGGATGAGACCCAGTACTTC.

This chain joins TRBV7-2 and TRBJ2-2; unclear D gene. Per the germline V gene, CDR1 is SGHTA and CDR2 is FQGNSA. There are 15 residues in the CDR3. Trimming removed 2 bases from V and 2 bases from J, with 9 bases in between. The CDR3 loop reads CASSLRSLNTGELFF. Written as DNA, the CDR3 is TGTGCCAGCAGCTTAAGAAGCTTAAACACCGGGGAGCTGTTTTTT.

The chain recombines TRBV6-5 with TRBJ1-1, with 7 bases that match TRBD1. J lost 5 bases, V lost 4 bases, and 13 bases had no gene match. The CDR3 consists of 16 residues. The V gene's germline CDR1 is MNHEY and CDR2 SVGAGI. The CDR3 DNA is TGTGCCAGCAGTTCCCCCCCAGGGGGGGTAAGTACTGAAGCTTTCTTT. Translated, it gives CASSSPPGGVSTEAFF.

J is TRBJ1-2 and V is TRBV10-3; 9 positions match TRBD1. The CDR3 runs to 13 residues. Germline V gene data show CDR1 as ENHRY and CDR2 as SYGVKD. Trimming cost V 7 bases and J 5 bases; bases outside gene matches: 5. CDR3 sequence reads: CAITRDRAYGYTF. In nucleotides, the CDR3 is TGTGCCATCACCCGGGACAGGGCTTATGGCTACACCTTC.

CDR3 residues: CASSQEMGTEAFF. The CDR3 region has the DNA TGCGCCAGCAGCCAAGAGATGGGCACTGAAGCTTTCTTT. This chain links TRBV5-1 with TRBJ1-1; unclear D gene. V lost 4 bases and J lost 4, with 11 bases in between. This CDR3 is 13 amino acids long. Germline V CDR1 and CDR2: SGHRS, YFSETQ.

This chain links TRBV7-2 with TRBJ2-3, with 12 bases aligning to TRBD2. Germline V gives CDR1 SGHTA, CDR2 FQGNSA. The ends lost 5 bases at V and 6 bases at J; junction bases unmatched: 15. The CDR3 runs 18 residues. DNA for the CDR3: TGTGCCAGCAGCCGTAGTTACTCTAGCGGGAGGGCTGGGGATACGCAGTATTTT. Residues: CASSRSYSSGRAGDTQYF.

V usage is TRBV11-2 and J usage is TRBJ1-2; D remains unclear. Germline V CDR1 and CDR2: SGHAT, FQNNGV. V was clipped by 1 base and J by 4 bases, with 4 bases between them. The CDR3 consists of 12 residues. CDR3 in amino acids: CASSLAGYGYTF. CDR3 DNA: TGTGCCAGCAGCTTAGCCGGCTATGGCTACACCTTC.

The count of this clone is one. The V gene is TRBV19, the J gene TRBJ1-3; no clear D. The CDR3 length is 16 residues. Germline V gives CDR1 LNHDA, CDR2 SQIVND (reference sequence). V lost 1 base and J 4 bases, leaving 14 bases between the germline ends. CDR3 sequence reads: CASSIGGAGRGNTIYF. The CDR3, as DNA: TGTGCCAGTAGTATAGGAGGCGCGGGGAGAGGAAACACCATATATTTT.

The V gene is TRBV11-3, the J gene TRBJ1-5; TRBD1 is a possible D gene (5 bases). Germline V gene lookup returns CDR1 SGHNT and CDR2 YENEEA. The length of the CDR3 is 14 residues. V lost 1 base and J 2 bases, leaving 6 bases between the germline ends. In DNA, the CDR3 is TGTGCCAGCAGCTTAGGGGGCCGCAATCAGCCCCAGCATTTT. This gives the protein CASSLGGRNQPQHF.

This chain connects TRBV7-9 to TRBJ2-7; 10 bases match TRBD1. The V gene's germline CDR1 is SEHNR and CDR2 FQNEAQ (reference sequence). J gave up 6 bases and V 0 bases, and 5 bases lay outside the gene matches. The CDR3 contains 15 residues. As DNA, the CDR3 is TGTGCCAGCAGCTTAGCCGGGACAGGGGACGGCGAGCAGTACTTC. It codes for CASSLAGTGDGEQYF.

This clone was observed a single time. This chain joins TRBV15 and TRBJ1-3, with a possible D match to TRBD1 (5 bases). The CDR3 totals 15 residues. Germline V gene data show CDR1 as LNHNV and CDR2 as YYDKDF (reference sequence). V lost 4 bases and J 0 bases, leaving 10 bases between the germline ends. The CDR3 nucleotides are TGTGCCACCAGCATTATCAGGGCCTCTGGAAACACCATATATTTT. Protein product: CATSIIRASGNTIYF.

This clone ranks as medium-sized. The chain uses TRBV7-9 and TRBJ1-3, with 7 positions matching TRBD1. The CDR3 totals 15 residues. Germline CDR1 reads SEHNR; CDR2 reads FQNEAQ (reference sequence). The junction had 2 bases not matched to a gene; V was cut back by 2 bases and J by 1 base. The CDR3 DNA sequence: TGTGCCAGCAGCTTACCACAGGGGTCTGGAAACACCATATATTTT. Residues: CASSLPQGSGNTIYF.

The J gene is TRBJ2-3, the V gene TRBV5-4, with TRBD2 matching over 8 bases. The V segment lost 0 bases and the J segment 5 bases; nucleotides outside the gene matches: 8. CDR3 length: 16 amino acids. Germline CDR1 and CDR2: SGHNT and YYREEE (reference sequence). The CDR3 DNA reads TGTGCCAGCAGCTTGGGACTAGCGAAATCCATAGATACGCAGTATTTT. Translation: CASSLGLAKSIDTQYF.

The DNA of the CDR3 is TGTGCCAGCAGCCTGACAGGTACGAAGGAGCAGTACTTC. Protein sequence: CASSLTGTKEQYF. The chain is built from TRBV13 and TRBJ2-7; the D gene is possibly TRBD1 (6 bases). V gave up 5 bases and J gave up 7 bases, with 15 bases separating them. Germline CDR1 PRHDT, CDR2 FYEKMQ (reference sequence). This CDR3 is built from 13 residues.

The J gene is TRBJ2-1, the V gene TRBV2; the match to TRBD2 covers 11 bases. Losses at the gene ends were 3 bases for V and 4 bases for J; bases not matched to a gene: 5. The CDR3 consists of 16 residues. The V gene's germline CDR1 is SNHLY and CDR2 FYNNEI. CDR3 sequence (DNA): TGTGCCAGCAGTGAGATAGCGGGAGGGTTTTACAATGAGCAGTTCTTC. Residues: CASSEIAGGFYNEQFF.

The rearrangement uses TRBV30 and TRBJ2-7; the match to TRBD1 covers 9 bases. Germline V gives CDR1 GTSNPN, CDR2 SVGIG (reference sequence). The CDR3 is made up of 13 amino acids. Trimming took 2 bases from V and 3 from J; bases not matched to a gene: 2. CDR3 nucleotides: TGTGCCTGGAGTCTGGACAGGGGCTACGAGCAGTACTTC. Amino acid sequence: CAWSLDRGYEQYF.

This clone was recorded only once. Here the CDR3 reads CANAGTGGSEAFF. In nucleotides, the CDR3 is TGTGCCAACGCCGGGACAGGGGGGTCTGAAGCTTTCTTT. The chain is built from TRBV2 and TRBJ1-1, with 11 bases lining up with TRBD1. Trimming removed 10 bases from V and 6 bases from J; junction bases left unmatched: 7. Germline V CDR1 and CDR2: SNHLY, FYNNEI. The CDR3 is 13 amino acids.

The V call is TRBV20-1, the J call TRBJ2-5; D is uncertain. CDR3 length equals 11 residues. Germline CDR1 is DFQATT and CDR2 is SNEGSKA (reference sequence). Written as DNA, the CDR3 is TGCAATGCCTGGATAGGAGAGACCCAGTACTTC. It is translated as CNAWIGETQYF.

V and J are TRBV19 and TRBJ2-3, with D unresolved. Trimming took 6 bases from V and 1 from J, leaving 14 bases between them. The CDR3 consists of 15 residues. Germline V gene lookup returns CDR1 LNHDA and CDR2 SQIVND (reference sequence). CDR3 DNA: TGTGCCAGTAGGGACCCACAGAGAGGCACAGATACGCAGTATTTT. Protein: CASRDPQRGTDTQYF.

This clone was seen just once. The CDR3 DNA reads as TGTGCCAGCAGCCGCGGACTAGCGGAAGAGACCCAGTACTTC. It is translated as CASSRGLAEETQYF. This rearrangement joins TRBV5-4 to TRBJ2-5; 10 bases are shared with TRBD2. The V and J ends lost 4 bases and 3 bases, in that order; junction bases with no gene match: 3. Germline values: CDR1 SGHNT, CDR2 YYREEE (reference sequence). CDR3 length: 14 residues.

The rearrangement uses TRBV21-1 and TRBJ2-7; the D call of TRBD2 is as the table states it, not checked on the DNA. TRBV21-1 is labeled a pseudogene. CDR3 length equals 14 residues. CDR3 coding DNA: TGTGCCAGCAGCACGGCGGTGCATACCTACGAGCAGTACGTC. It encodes CASSTAVHTYEQYV.

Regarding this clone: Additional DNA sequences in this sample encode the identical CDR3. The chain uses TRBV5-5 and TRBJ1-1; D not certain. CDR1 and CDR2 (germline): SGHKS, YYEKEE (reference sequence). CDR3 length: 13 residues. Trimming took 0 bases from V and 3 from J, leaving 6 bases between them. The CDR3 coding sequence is TGTGCCAGCAGCTTGGTCGGTGACACTGAAGCTTTCTTT. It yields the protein CASSLVGDTEAFF. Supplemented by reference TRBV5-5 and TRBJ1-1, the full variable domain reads DAGVTQSPTHLIKTRGQQVTLRCSPISGHKSVSWYQQVLGQGPQFIFQYYEKEERGRGNFPDRFSARQFPNYSSELNVNALLLGDSALYLCASSLVGDTEAFFGQGTRLTVV.

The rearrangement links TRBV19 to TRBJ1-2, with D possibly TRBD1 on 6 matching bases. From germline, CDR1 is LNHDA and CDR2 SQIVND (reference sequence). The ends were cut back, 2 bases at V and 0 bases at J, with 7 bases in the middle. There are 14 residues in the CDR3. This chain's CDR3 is CASSIRDTNYGYTF. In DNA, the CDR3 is TGTGCCAGTAGTATACGGGACACTAACTATGGCTACACCTTC.

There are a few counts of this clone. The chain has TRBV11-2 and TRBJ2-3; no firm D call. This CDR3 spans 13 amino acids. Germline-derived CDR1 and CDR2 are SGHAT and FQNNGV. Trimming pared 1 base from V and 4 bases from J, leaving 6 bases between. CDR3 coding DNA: TGTGCCAGCAGCTTAGGCTTTTCAGATACGCAGTATTTT. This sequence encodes CASSLGFSDTQYF.